The next 20 T cell receptor beta chains were all read from a single sample in a study of brain metastases from non-small cell lung cancer. Sequencing was performed with immunoSEQ multiplex PCR; in TCRdb, only in-frame clones are kept and a portion is missing. The sample table sets out some 83 clones. The sample was tissue from a brain metastasis. The source of these receptors is a donor aged 40 or older with non-small cell lung cancer.

The gene calls are TRBV27 and TRBJ2-3, with D tentatively TRBD1 or TRBD2 (7 bases each). Germline CDR1 is MNHEY and CDR2 is SMNVEV (reference sequence). With 3 bases removed from V and 3 bases from J, the gap between germline ends came to 19 bases. The CDR3 sequence is 17 residues long. The CDR3 region is CASSFTTGRGRTDTQYF. CDR3 nucleotides: TGTGCCAGCAGTTTTACTACAGGGAGGGGGCGAACAGATACGCAGTATTTT.

Only a few counts were recorded for this clone. This chain links TRBV28 with TRBJ2-5; perhaps TRBD1 as D (5 bases). V lost 4 bases to trimming and J lost 5 bases, with 17 bases between them. This CDR3 spans 15 amino acids. Germline V gene lookup returns CDR1 MDHEN and CDR2 SYDVKM. The CDR3 sequence is CASSSGQGLLETQYF. CDR3 coding DNA: TGTGCCAGCAGTTCCGGGCAGGGCCTCTTGGAGACCCAGTACTTC.

This chain uses TRBV7-2 with TRBJ1-5; D is unclear. The V gene lost 2 bases and the J gene lost 7 bases, with 9 bases spanning the gap. The CDR3 covers 13 residues. Germline CDR1 reads SGHTA; CDR2 reads FQGNSA. The CDR3 DNA reads TGTGCCAGCAGCTTAAGACGGGAACAGCCCCAGCATTTT. Its translation: CASSLRREQPQHF.

V gene TRBV6-5 combines with J gene TRBJ2-1; TRBD1 agrees at 9 bases. This CDR3 comprises 14 residues. V lost 2 bases, J lost 10 bases, and 6 bases stayed unmatched. Germline V gives CDR1 MNHEY, CDR2 SVGAGI. CDR3 in DNA: TGTGCCAGCAGTTACGAACAGGGGGCTTGGGAGCAGTTCTTC. Translated: CASSYEQGAWEQFF.

CDR3 protein: CASSSPDRGYEQYF. The CDR3 bases are TGTGCCAGCAGTTCCCCGGATCGGGGCTACGAGCAGTACTTC. The chain recombines TRBV28 with TRBJ2-7; TRBD2 might be the D (5 bases). Trimming pared 4 bases from V and 3 bases from J, leaving 13 bases between. This CDR3 contains 14 residues. The V gene's germline CDR1 is MDHEN and CDR2 SYDVKM.

The chain has TRBV28 and TRBJ2-7; 7 nucleotides align to TRBD1. Germline V lookup: CDR1 MDHEN, CDR2 SYDVKM. This CDR3 comprises 14 residues. V shed 6 bases, J shed 3 bases, and the junction held 8 bases outside the gene matches. CDR3 DNA sequence: TGTGCCAGCAGCCTTGCGGACAGGTACTACGAGCAGTACTTC. It yields the protein CASSLADRYYEQYF.

V usage is TRBV7-9 and J usage is TRBJ1-4; 7 positions match TRBD1. CDR3 length equals 13 residues. The V segment lost 4 bases and the J segment 8 bases; nucleotides outside the gene matches: 4. The germline V gene has CDR1 SEHNR and CDR2 FQNEAQ (reference sequence). For the CDR3, the DNA is TGTGCCAGCAGCTCCGCACAGGGGGAAAAACTGTTTTTT. Amino acid sequence: CASSSAQGEKLFF. Filled out from reference TRBV7-9 and TRBJ1-4, the complete variable domain reads DTGVSQNPRHKITKRGQNVTFRCDPISEHNRLYWYRQTLGQGPEFLTYFQNEAQLEKSRLLSDRFSAERPKGSFSTLEIQRTEQGDSAMYLCASSSAQGEKLFFGSGTQLSVL.

Turning to this clone: One junction end disagrees with the germline gene, perhaps due to a read error. V is TRBV6-2 or TRBV6-3 and J is TRBJ2-1, with D perhaps assigned TRBD1 or TRBD2 (7 bases each). The CDR3 is 17 residues long. The germline gives CDR1 MNHEY, CDR2 SVGEGT. CDR3 DNA sequence: TGTGTCAGCAGCGACCAGCGGGACAGACGCTCCTACAATGAGCAGTTCTTC. It is translated as CVSSDQRDRRSYNEQFF.

V gene TRBV6-5 combines with J gene TRBJ1-2; D perhaps matches TRBD1 (6 bases). The germline V and J ends were trimmed by 5 bases and 8 bases, with 12 bases remaining between them. The germline V gene has CDR1 MNHEY and CDR2 SVGAGI. The CDR3 runs to 12 residues. The CDR3 loop is CASSTGGAGYTF. CDR3 DNA: TGTGCCAGCAGTACCGGGGGGGCGGGCTACACCTTC.

The V call is TRBV7-9, the J call TRBJ2-7, with D hard to call. The CDR3 is 13 amino acids. Trimming removed 5 bases from V and 7 bases from J, with 15 bases in between. Germline V CDR1 and CDR2: SEHNR, FQNEAQ (reference sequence). DNA of the CDR3: TGTGCCAGCAGCCCGGAGTGGGCTTATGAGCAGTACTTC. Translated, it gives CASSPEWAYEQYF. Full variable domain (rest looked up from reference TRBV7-9 and TRBJ2-7): DTGVSQNPRHKITKRGQNVTFRCDPISEHNRLYWYRQTLGQGPEFLTYFQNEAQLEKSRLLSDRFSAERPKGSFSTLEIQRTEQGDSAMYLCASSPEWAYEQYFGPGTRLTVT.

The chain recombines TRBV27 with TRBJ2-6; D perhaps matches TRBD2 (5 bases). Germline loops: CDR1 MNHEY, CDR2 SMNVEV (reference sequence). V was cut by 4 bases and J by 0 bases, with 10 bases left in between. This CDR3 region has 16 residues. The CDR3 region is CASSSWEISGANVLTF. The CDR3 nucleotides read TGTGCCAGCAGTTCGTGGGAGATCTCTGGGGCCAACGTCCTGACTTTC.

V usage is TRBV5-6 and J usage is TRBJ1-4; D not resolved. V was trimmed by 0 bases and J by 7 bases, leaving 7 bases between them. This CDR3 is built from 13 residues. Germline V gene sequence: CDR1 SGHDT, CDR2 YYEEEE. The CDR3 region is CASSLDRGEKLFF. DNA for the CDR3: TGTGCCAGCAGCTTGGACCGAGGTGAAAAACTGTTTTTT.

This chain uses TRBV21-1 with TRBJ2-2; the table calls TRBD2, which could not be checked here. TRBV21-1 is assigned pseudogene status. The CDR3 is 12 residues long. CDR3 amino acids: CASTNYTGELFF. The CDR3 region has the DNA TGTGCCAGCACAAACTACACCGGGGAGCTGTTTTTT.

As for this clone: A junction end diverges from the germline sequence, so it may reflect a read error. The chain uses TRBV19 and TRBJ1-4; D not resolved. Germline loops: CDR1 LNHDA, CDR2 SQIVND (reference sequence). The length of the CDR3 is 15 residues. CDR3 DNA sequence: TGTGCCAGTAGTGTGGGAGTTGCAACTAATGGAAAACTGTTTTTT. Protein sequence: CASSVGVATNGKLFF.

This clone was detected once. The chain couples TRBV28 to TRBJ1-2; D possibly corresponds to TRBD1 (5 bases). The CDR3 runs 13 residues. Looked up from germline, CDR1 is MDHEN and CDR2 is SYDVKM. V was cut by 2 bases and J by 4 bases, with 8 bases left in between. CDR3 sequence: CASSLLGGYGYTF. CDR3 bases: TGTGCCAGCAGTTTACTCGGGGGCTATGGCTACACCTTC.

This chain joins TRBV4-3 and TRBJ1-1; 7 bases match TRBD1. This CDR3 region has 15 residues. CDR1 LGHNA and CDR2 YSLEER come from the germline V gene. With 5 bases clipped from V and 0 bases from J, the junction kept 6 bases outside the gene matches. The CDR3 bases are TGCGCCAGCAGCGTCCAGACAGGGATGAACACTGAAGCTTTCTTT. This encodes CASSVQTGMNTEAFF.

A word on this clone: The junction departs from germline at one end; a sequencing error may be responsible. This sequence joins TRBV2 and TRBJ1-1; the D gene is possibly TRBD1 (6 bases). Germline V gene data show CDR1 as SNHLY and CDR2 as FYNNEI. There are 13 residues in the CDR3. The CDR3 DNA sequence: TGTGCCAGCAACCCTTCCCGGGACACAGAAGCTTTCTTT. It translates to CASNPSRDTEAFF.

The chain is built from TRBV3-1 (or the pseudogene TRBV3-2) and TRBJ2-4; D gene unclear. Trimming took off 5 bases at V and 4 bases at J, with 24 bases between the two ends. CDR1 is LGHDT, CDR2 YNNKEL, per germline (reference sequence). CDR3 size: 18 residues. CDR3 DNA sequence: TGTGCCAGCAGCAGTGAGATTCCCATTTGCAAAGAAAAAAACATTCAGTACTTC. This gives the protein CASSSEIPICKEKNIQYF.

This chain connects TRBV7-6 to TRBJ2-7, with a weak D call TRBD1 (6 bases). Trimming removed 8 bases from V and 8 bases from J, with 19 bases in between. CDR1 SGHVS and CDR2 FNYEAQ come from the germline V gene. The CDR3 is 13 residues long. CDR3 in amino acids: CASAASGQGKQYF. DNA of the CDR3: TGTGCCAGCGCTGCGTCGGGGCAGGGGAAGCAGTACTTC.

CDR3 sequence (DNA): TGTGCCAGCAGTCTACAGGACCCAAGCACAGATACGCAGTATTTT. Translating gives CASSLQDPSTDTQYF. The chain uses TRBV27 and TRBJ2-3, with D possibly matching TRBD1 (5 bases). The germline V gene encodes CDR1 MNHEY and CDR2 SMNVEV (reference sequence). V was cut by 5 bases and J by 0 bases, with 12 bases left in between. This CDR3 has 15 residues.